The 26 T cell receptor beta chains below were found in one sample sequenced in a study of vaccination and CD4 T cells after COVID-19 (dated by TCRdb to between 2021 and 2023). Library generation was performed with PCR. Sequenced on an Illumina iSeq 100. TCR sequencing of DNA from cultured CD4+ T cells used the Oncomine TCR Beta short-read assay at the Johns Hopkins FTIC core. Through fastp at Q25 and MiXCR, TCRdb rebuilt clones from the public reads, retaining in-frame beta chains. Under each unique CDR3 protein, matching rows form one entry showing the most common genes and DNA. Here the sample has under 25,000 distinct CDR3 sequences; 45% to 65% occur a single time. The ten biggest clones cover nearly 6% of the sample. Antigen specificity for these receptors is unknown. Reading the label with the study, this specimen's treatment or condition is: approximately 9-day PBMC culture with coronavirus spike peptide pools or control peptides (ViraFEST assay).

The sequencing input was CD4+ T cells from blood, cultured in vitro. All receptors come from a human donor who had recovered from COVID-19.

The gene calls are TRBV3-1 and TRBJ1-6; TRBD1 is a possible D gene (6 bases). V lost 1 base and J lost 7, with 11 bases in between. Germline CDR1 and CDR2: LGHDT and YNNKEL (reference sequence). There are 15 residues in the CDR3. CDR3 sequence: CASSQGGGRNSPLHF. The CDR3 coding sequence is TGTGCCAGCAGCCAAGGGGGGGGCAGGAATTCACCCCTCCACTTT.

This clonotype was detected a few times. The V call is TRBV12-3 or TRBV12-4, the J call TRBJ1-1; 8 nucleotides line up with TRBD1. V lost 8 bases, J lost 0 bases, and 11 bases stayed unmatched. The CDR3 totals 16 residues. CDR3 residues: CASRTGLGDLNTEAFF. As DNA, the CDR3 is TGTGCCAGCCGGACAGGGTTAGGGGACTTGAACACTGAAGCTTTCTTT.

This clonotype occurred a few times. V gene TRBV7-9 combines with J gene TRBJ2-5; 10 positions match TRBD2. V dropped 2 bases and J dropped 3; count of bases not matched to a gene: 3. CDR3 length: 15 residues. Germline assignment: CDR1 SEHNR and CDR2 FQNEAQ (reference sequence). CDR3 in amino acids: CASSLIGTSEETQYF. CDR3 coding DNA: TGTGCCAGCAGCTTAATAGGGACTAGCGAAGAGACCCAGTACTTC.

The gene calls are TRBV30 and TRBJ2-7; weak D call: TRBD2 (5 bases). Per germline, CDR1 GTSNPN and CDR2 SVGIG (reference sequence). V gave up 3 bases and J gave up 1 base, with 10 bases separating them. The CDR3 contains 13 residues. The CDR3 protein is CAWRRRWSYEQYF. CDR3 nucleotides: TGTGCCTGGAGGAGGAGGTGGTCCTACGAGCAGTACTTC. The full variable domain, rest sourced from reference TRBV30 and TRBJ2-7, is SQTIHQWPATLVQPVGSPLSLECTVEGTSNPNLYWYRQAAGRGLQLLFYSVGIGQISSEVPQNLSASRPQDRQFILSSKKLLLSDSGFYLCAWRRRWSYEQYFGPGTRLTVT.

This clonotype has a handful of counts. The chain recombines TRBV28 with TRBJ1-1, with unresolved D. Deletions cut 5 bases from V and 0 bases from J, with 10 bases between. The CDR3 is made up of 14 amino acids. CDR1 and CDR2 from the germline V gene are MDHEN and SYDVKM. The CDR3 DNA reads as TGTGCCAGCAGTCACCCATCAATGAACACTGAAGCTTTCTTT. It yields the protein CASSHPSMNTEAFF. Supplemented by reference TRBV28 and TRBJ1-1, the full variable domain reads DVKVTQSSRYLVKRTGEKVFLECVQDMDHENMFWYRQDPGLGLRLIYFSYDVKMKEKGDIPEGYSVSREKKERFSLILESASTNQTSMYLCASSHPSMNTEAFFGQGTRLTVV.

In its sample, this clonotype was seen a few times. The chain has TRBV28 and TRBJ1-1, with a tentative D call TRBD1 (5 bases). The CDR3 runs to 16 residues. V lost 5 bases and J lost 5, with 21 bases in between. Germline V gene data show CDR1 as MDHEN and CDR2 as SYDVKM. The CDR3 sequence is CASSPTLGAGGTEAFF. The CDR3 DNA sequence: TGTGCCAGCAGTCCTACACTCGGGGCGGGTGGTACTGAAGCTTTCTTT.

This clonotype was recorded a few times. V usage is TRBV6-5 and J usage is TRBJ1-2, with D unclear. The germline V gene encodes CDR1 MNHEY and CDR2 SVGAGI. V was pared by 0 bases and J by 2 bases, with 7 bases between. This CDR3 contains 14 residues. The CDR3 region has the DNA TGTGCCAGCAGTTACTCGAGAGGAAACTATGGCTACACCTTC. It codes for CASSYSRGNYGYTF.

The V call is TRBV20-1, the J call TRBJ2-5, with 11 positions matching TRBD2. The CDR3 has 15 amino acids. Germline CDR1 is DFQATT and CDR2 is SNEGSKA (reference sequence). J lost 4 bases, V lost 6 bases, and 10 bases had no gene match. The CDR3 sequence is CSATSLAGVVETQYF. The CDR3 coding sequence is TGCAGTGCGACTTCACTAGCGGGAGTTGTAGAGACCCAGTACTTC.

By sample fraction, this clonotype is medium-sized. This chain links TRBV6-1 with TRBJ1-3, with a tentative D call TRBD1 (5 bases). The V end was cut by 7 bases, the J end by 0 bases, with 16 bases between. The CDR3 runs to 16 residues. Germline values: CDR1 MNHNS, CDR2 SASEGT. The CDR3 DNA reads TGTGCCAGCAAGATGGGGACGGCCGACTCTGGAAACACCATATATTTT. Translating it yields CASKMGTADSGNTIYF.

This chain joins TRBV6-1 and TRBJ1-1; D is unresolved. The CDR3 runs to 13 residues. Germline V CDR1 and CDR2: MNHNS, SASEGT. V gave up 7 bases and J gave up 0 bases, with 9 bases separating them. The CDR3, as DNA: TGTGCCAGCACCCCTATAGTGAACACTGAAGCTTTCTTT. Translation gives CASTPIVNTEAFF.

The DNA of the CDR3 is TGTGCCTGGAGAGAACCGACAGGGAGCTCCTATAATTCACCCCTCCACTTT. Protein: CAWREPTGSSYNSPLHF. V is TRBV30 and J is TRBJ1-6, with 7 bases aligning to TRBD1. Germline CDR1 GTSNPN, CDR2 SVGIG (reference sequence). This CDR3 has 17 amino acids. After removal of 3 bases from V and 0 bases from J, the junction contained 8 bases not matched to a gene.

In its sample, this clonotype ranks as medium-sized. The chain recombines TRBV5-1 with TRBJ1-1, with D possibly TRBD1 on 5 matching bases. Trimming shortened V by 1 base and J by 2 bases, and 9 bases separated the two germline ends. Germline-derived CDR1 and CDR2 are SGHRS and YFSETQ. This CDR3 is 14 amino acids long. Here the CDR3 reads CASSLTGDNTEAFF. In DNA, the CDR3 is TGCGCCAGCAGCTTGACAGGCGACAACACTGAAGCTTTCTTT. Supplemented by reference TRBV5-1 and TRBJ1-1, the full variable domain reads KAGVTQTPRYLIKTRGQQVTLSCSPISGHRSVSWYQQTPGQGLQFLFEYFSETQRNKGNFPGRFSGRQFSNSRSEMNVSTLELGDSALYLCASSLTGDNTEAFFGQGTRLTVV.

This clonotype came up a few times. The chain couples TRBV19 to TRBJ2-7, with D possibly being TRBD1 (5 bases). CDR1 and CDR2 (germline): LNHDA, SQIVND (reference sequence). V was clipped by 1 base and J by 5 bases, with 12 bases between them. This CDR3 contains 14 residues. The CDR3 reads CASSIGGSENEQYF. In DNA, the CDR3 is TGTGCCAGTAGTATAGGGGGCTCGGAGAACGAGCAGTACTTC.

The CDR3 nucleotides are TGTGCCAGCTCACCTCCTCTTAGGTGGAACACTGAAGCTTTCTTT. Translated: CASSPPLRWNTEAFF. The chain joins TRBV18 to TRBJ1-1; no reliable D call. The germline V gene has CDR1 KGHSH and CDR2 LQKENI. The CDR3 contains 15 residues. V was cut by 3 bases and J by 1 base, with 12 bases left in between.

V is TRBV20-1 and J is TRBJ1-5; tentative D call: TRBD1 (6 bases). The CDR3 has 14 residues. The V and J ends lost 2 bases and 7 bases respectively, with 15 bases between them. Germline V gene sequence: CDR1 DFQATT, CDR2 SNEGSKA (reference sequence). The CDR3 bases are TGCAGTGCTAGATACACAGGGCTTTACCAGCCCCAGCATTTT. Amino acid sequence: CSARYTGLYQPQHF.

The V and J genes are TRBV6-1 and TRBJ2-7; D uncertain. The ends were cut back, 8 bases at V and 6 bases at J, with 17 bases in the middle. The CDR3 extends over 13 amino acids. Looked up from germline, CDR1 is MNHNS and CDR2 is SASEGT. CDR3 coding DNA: TGTGCCAGCCCCCCGTACCCCGAAGGCGAGCAGTACTTC. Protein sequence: CASPPYPEGEQYF.

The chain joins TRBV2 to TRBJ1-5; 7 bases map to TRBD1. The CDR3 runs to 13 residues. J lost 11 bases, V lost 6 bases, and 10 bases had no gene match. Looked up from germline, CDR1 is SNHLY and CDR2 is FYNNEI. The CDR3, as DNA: TGTGCCAGCAGCGGTCTGGACAGGAAGTCCCAGCATTTT. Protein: CASSGLDRKSQHF.

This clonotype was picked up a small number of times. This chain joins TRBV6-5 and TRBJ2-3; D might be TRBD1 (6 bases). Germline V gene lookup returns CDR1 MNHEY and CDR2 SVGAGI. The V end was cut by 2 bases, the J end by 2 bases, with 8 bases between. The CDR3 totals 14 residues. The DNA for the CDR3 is TGTGCCAGCAGTTACGGGGGCATCACAGATACGCAGTATTTT. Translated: CASSYGGITDTQYF.

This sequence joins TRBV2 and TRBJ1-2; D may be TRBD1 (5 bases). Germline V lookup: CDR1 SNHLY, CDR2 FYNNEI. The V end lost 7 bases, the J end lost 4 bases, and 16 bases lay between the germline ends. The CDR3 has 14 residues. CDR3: CASKITGRSYGYTF. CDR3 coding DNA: TGTGCCAGCAAGATAACGGGACGGTCCTATGGCTACACCTTC.

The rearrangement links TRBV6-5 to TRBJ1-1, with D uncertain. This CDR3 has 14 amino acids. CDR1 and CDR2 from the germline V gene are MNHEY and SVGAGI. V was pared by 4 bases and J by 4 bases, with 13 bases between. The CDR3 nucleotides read TGTGCCAGCAGTTCCCCCGGGGAGGGCACTGAAGCTTTCTTT. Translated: CASSSPGEGTEAFF.

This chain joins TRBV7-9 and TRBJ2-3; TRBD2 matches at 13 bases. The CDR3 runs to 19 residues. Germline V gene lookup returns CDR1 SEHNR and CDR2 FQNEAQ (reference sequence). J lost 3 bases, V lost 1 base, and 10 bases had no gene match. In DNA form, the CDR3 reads TGTGCCAGCAGCTTAGGACTAGCGGGAGGATGGGGAAGTACAGATACGCAGTATTTT. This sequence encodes CASSLGLAGGWGSTDTQYF.

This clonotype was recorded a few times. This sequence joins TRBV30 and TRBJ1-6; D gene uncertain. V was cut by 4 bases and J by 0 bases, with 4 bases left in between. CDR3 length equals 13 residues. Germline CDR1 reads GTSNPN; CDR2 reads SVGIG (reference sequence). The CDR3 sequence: CAWMDSYNSPLHF. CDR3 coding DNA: TGTGCCTGGATGGACTCCTATAATTCACCCCTCCACTTT.

CDR3 bases: TGCAGCGAGCTGACAGGGGAAGGGACTGAAGCTTTCTTT. Amino acids: CSELTGEGTEAFF. The chain is built from TRBV29-1 and TRBJ1-1; 8 bases match TRBD1. The CDR3 totals 13 residues. The junction had 9 bases not matched to a gene; V was cut back by 7 bases and J by 5 bases. In germline, CDR1 is SQVTM, CDR2 ANQGSEA.

The CDR3 loop is CASSLTGDGIYEQYF. The CDR3 nucleotides read TGCGCCAGCAGCTTGACAGGGGATGGTATCTACGAGCAGTACTTC. The chain couples TRBV5-1 to TRBJ2-7; 7 bases line up with TRBD1. Germline CDR1 and CDR2: SGHRS and YFSETQ. The trim removed 1 base at V and 3 bases at J, leaving 7 bases unmatched. This CDR3 comprises 15 residues.

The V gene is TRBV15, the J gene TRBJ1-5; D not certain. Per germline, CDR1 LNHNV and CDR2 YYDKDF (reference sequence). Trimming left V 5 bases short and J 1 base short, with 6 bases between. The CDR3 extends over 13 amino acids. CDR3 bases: TGTGCCACCAGCTTGGAAAGCAATCAGCCCCAGCATTTT. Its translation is CATSLESNQPQHF.

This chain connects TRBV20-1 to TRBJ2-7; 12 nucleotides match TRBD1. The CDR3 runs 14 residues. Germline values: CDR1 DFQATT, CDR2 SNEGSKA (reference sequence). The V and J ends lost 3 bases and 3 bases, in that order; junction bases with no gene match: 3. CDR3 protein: CSARGTGGSYEQYF. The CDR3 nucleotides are TGCAGTGCTAGGGGGACAGGGGGCAGCTACGAGCAGTACTTC.